These 27 T cell receptor beta chains came from one sample sequenced in a study of cytomegalovirus exposure and HLA in healthy donors (dated by TCRdb to 2016 to 2017). Library construction relied on the immunoSEQ multiplex PCR assay. For the multiplex PCR, a mixture combining 60 forward primers for TCR Vbeta segments and 13 reverse primers for TCR Jbeta segments was used. Held by TCRdb, this immuneACCESS table contains in-frame sequences only and omits some clones. Under half of the omission traces to an unresolved V gene where checked; the cause of the rest is unknown. This sample lists some 92,000 clones; 70% to 85% were detected once. The ten most abundant clones make up around 3% of the sample. The sequencing input was PBMCs. The receptors were gathered from a young man in good health and CMV-seronegative.

The chain couples TRBV12-5 to TRBJ2-7; 9 bases agree with TRBD1. CDR1 and CDR2 (germline): LGHNT, FRNRAP. The CDR3 runs 13 residues. Trimming took 9 bases from V and 0 from J; bases not matched to a gene: 3. CDR3 DNA: TGTGCTAGCCGGGACAGGGACTCCTACGAGCAGTACTTC. Residues: CASRDRDSYEQYF.

The V gene is TRBV18, the J gene TRBJ2-7; weak D call: TRBD1 (6 bases). The CDR3 is 15 residues long. V was pared by 3 bases and J by 5 bases, with 17 bases between. Germline V gene sequence: CDR1 KGHSH, CDR2 LQKENI. Here the CDR3 DNA reads TGTGCCAGCTCACCGGTTAAGGACAGTAGCCACGAGCAGTACTTC. This translates into CASSPVKDSSHEQYF. Full variable domain (missing parts from reference TRBV18 and TRBJ2-7): NAGVMQNPRHLVRRRGQEARLRCSPMKGHSHVYWYRQLPEEGLKFMVYLQKENIIDESGMPKERFSAEFPKEGPSILRIQQVVRGDSAAYFCASSPVKDSSHEQYFGPGTRLTVT.

This clone was observed a few times. The CDR3 is CASNGQGSYGYTF. The CDR3 DNA reads TGTGCCAGCAACGGACAGGGTAGCTATGGCTACACCTTC. The chain links TRBV27 to TRBJ1-2; 8 bases agree with TRBD1. After removal of 7 bases from V and 4 bases from J, the junction contained 5 bases not matched to a gene. Germline V gene data show CDR1 as MNHEY and CDR2 as SMNVEV (reference sequence). The CDR3 has 13 residues.

This clone has just one count. The chain links TRBV13 to TRBJ1-2; 9 bases align to TRBD1. Germline V gives CDR1 PRHDT, CDR2 FYEKMQ (reference sequence). The CDR3 is 16 residues long. J was trimmed by 2 bases and V by 1 base; bases with no gene match: 5. Here the CDR3 reads CASSLDGQGMNYGYTF. The CDR3 region has the DNA TGTGCCAGCAGCTTAGACGGACAGGGGATGAACTATGGCTACACCTTC.

This clone was counted a few times. J is TRBJ1-1 and V is TRBV19; 7 nucleotides agree with TRBD1. Germline assignment: CDR1 LNHDA and CDR2 SQIVND (reference sequence). The CDR3 has 16 amino acids. Trimming removed 7 bases from V and 7 bases from J; junction bases left unmatched: 18. The CDR3 sequence: CASTPLGQTFGVEAFF. The CDR3 DNA follows: TGTGCCAGTACCCCCTTGGGACAGACTTTCGGAGTTGAAGCTTTCTTT.

This rearrangement joins TRBV28 to TRBJ1-1; 12 nucleotides match TRBD1. Germline lookup yields CDR1 MDHEN and CDR2 SYDVKM. The length of the CDR3 is 16 residues. J lost 11 bases, V lost 8 bases, and 18 bases had no gene match. CDR3 region: CASFAGTGGVSALAFF. CDR3 nucleotides: TGTGCCAGCTTCGCCGGGACAGGGGGCGTCTCGGCACTGGCTTTCTTT.

This sequence joins TRBV6-1 and TRBJ1-1; perhaps TRBD1 as D (5 bases). The length of the CDR3 is 13 residues. Between the trimmed V and J ends, which lost 2 bases and 3 bases, there was a span of 7 bases. The germline V gene has CDR1 MNHNS and CDR2 SASEGT. The CDR3 DNA sequence: TGTGCCAGCAGTGAACACAGGTACACTGAAGCTTTCTTT. Amino acid sequence: CASSEHRYTEAFF.

V is TRBV5-1 and J is TRBJ1-2; D perhaps matches TRBD1 (5 bases). Germline V gives CDR1 SGHRS, CDR2 YFSETQ. V lost 6 bases and J lost 0, with 12 bases in between. The CDR3 spans 14 residues. This CDR3 is CASNWGEANYGYTF. DNA of the CDR3: TGCGCCAGCAACTGGGGGGAAGCTAACTATGGCTACACCTTC.

This chain uses TRBV14 with TRBJ1-1; D call uncertain. This CDR3 contains 13 residues. V lost 0 bases and J lost 7, with 9 bases in between. The germline CDR1 and CDR2 sequences are SGHDN and FVKESK. Written as DNA, the CDR3 is TGTGCCAGCAGCCAAGACTTTATCCTTGAAGCTTTCTTT. Residues: CASSQDFILEAFF.

Comments on this clone: The same CDR3 is also encoded by other DNA sequences in this sample. This chain joins TRBV6-5 and TRBJ1-1; TRBD1 matches at 7 bases. The germline CDR1 and CDR2 sequences are MNHEY and SVGAGI. The CDR3 is made up of 14 amino acids. With V trimmed by 9 bases and J by 0 bases, 7 bases remained unmatched. CDR3 nucleotide sequence: TGTGCCAGTACCAAACAGGGGATGAACACTGAAGCTTTCTTT. This encodes CASTKQGMNTEAFF.

The V call is TRBV9, the J call TRBJ2-3, with TRBD1 matching over 9 bases. CDR1 and CDR2 from the germline V gene are SGDLS and YYNGEE. This CDR3 has 14 residues. Trimming removed 3 bases from V and 1 base from J; junction bases left unmatched: 0. The CDR3: CASSGTGGTDTQYF. The CDR3 bases are TGTGCCAGCAGCGGGACAGGGGGCACAGATACGCAGTATTTT.

This chain links TRBV11-3 with TRBJ2-7; 8 bases fit TRBD1. The CDR3 is 15 residues long. Germline CDR1 is SGHNT and CDR2 is YENEEA. Germline trimming cut 4 bases from V and 0 bases from J; bases unmatched to any gene: 5. CDR3 nucleotide sequence: TGTGCCAGCAGCTCCGGACAGGGACTCTCCTACGAGCAGTACTTC. Translating gives CASSSGQGLSYEQYF.

The gene calls are TRBV2 and TRBJ2-2, with TRBD2 identical over 11 bases. This CDR3 has 15 residues. V lost 6 bases and J lost 7; bases outside the gene matches: 7. CDR1 and CDR2 (germline): SNHLY, FYNNEI. CDR3 sequence (DNA): TGTGCCAGCAGCCTAGCGGGGGGCCGCGGCGGGGAGCTGTTTTTT. It codes for CASSLAGGRGGELFF.

The J gene is TRBJ2-1, the V gene TRBV15; D might be TRBD2 (6 bases). Trimming took off 3 bases at V and 7 bases at J, with 25 bases between the two ends. This CDR3 is 18 amino acids long. CDR1 is LNHNV and CDR2 is YYDKDF in the germline V gene (reference sequence). The CDR3 loop is CATSRPGASAPLRNEQFF. CDR3 nucleotides: TGTGCCACCAGCAGGCCTGGGGCTAGCGCCCCCCTAAGGAATGAGCAGTTCTTC.

This clone was detected only once. The chain has TRBV30 and TRBJ2-1; D is unresolved. Germline V gives CDR1 GTSNPN, CDR2 SVGIG (reference sequence). The CDR3 extends over 14 amino acids. V was trimmed by 2 bases and J by 2 bases, leaving 10 bases between them. CDR3 loop: CAWSQALAYNEQFF. In nucleotides, the CDR3 is TGTGCCTGGAGTCAGGCGCTCGCCTACAATGAGCAGTTCTTC. Full variable domain (missing parts from reference TRBV30 and TRBJ2-1): SQTIHQWPATLVQPVGSPLSLECTVEGTSNPNLYWYRQAAGRGLQLLFYSVGIGQISSEVPQNLSASRPQDRQFILSSKKLLLSDSGFYLCAWSQALAYNEQFFGPGTRLTVL.

The chain carries TRBV4-2 and TRBJ1-1; 9 bases match TRBD1. CDR3 length: 16 amino acids. CDR1 and CDR2 from the germline V gene are LGHNA and YNFKEQ. V dropped 5 bases and J dropped 0; count of bases not matched to a gene: 7. The CDR3 nucleotides read TGTGCCAGCAGCACACAGGGGGCCTTGATGAACACTGAAGCTTTCTTT. Translation: CASSTQGALMNTEAFF.

The chain has TRBV28 and TRBJ2-7; weak D call: TRBD2 (6 bases). V lost 6 bases and J lost 2, with 17 bases in between. Germline V gives CDR1 MDHEN, CDR2 SYDVKM. The length of the CDR3 is 15 residues. The CDR3 reads CASRDTGLITYEQYF. The CDR3 DNA reads as TGTGCCAGCAGGGATACGGGACTGATAACCTACGAGCAGTACTTC.

This clone showed up just a few times. This chain links TRBV5-6 with TRBJ1-1; a possible D gene is TRBD1 (5 bases). Germline values: CDR1 SGHDT, CDR2 YYEEEE. CDR3 length: 13 amino acids. With 2 bases removed from V and 11 bases from J, the gap between germline ends came to 16 bases. Written as DNA, the CDR3 is TGTGCCAGCAGCTTTAGTTTAGGGGCGGAGGCTTTCTTT. Amino acid sequence: CASSFSLGAEAFF.

This chain joins TRBV6-5 and TRBJ2-7; possible D gene TRBD1, 5 bases. This CDR3 has 13 residues. Looked up from germline, CDR1 is MNHEY and CDR2 is SVGAGI. V shed 6 bases and J shed 2 bases, with 11 bases lying between them. Here the CDR3 reads CASSRQITYEQYF. Here the CDR3 DNA reads TGTGCCAGCAGCCGACAGATTACCTACGAGCAGTACTTC.

This chain joins TRBV7-8 and TRBJ1-5, with a weak D call TRBD1 (5 bases). The CDR3 has 14 residues. The ends were cut back, 3 bases at V and 1 base at J, with 7 bases in the middle. Germline V lookup: CDR1 SGHVS, CDR2 FQNEAQ. The CDR3 region has the DNA TGTGCCAGCAGCTTGGGGCAGAGCAATCAGCCCCAGCATTTT. It translates to CASSLGQSNQPQHF.

The V gene is TRBV28, the J gene TRBJ1-2; 12 bases match TRBD1. The germline V gene encodes CDR1 MDHEN and CDR2 SYDVKM. The CDR3 runs to 16 residues. Trimming removed 4 bases from V and 4 bases from J; junction bases left unmatched: 7. The CDR3: CASSSTGTGGGYGYTF. The CDR3 region has the DNA TGTGCCAGCAGTTCGACCGGGACAGGGGGCGGCTATGGCTACACCTTC.

V and J are TRBV30 and TRBJ2-2; 8 bases agree with TRBD2. The CDR3 loop spans 14 amino acids. V lost 2 bases, J lost 4 bases, and 3 bases stayed unmatched. The germline CDR1 and CDR2 sequences are GTSNPN and SVGIG (reference sequence). CDR3 nucleotide sequence: TGTGCCTGGAGTTACGCGGGGGGCACCGGGGAGCTGTTTTTT. Protein sequence: CAWSYAGGTGELFF.

The chain employs TRBV7-9 and TRBJ2-7, with a possible D match to TRBD1 (8 bases). CDR3 size: 15 residues. Germline-derived CDR1 and CDR2 are SEHNR and FQNEAQ (reference sequence). V dropped 5 bases and J dropped 6 bases, with 20 bases sitting between them. The CDR3 is CASSPVPTGEGEQYF. The CDR3 bases are TGTGCCAGCAGCCCCGTCCCGACAGGGGAGGGCGAGCAGTACTTC.

This chain connects TRBV2 to TRBJ1-6; D is possibly TRBD1 (5 bases). The CDR3 is made up of 14 amino acids. V was trimmed by 5 bases and J by 5 bases, leaving 10 bases between them. Germline CDR1 and CDR2: SNHLY and FYNNEI. The CDR3 DNA follows: TGTGCCAGCAGTTCTGACAGTAATAATTCACCCCTCCACTTT. Its protein is CASSSDSNNSPLHF.

This clone was detected only a few times. The V call is TRBV4-2, the J call TRBJ2-3; no clear D. Trimming removed 1 base from V and 2 bases from J, with 7 bases in between. Germline loops: CDR1 LGHNA, CDR2 YNFKEQ. There are 14 residues in the CDR3. This CDR3 reads CASSQGLFTDTQYF. In DNA form, the CDR3 reads TGTGCCAGCAGCCAAGGACTCTTCACAGATACGCAGTATTTT.

The chain is built from TRBV12-2 and TRBJ1-1. TRBV12-2 is a pseudogene locus. This CDR3 is built from 16 residues. The CDR3 region is CASRSLGGPWGTEAFF. DNA for the CDR3: TGTGCAAGTCGCTCCCTCGGAGGCCCGTGGGGCACTGAAGCTTTCTTT.

This clone was recorded once. This sequence joins TRBV9 and TRBJ2-1; D gene uncertain. V lost 0 bases and J 5 bases, leaving 12 bases between the germline ends. Germline V gene sequence: CDR1 SGDLS, CDR2 YYNGEE. The CDR3 is 15 amino acids. As DNA, the CDR3 is TGTGCCAGCAGCGTAGGGTTAGCCGGCCACAATGAGCAGTTCTTC. Its translation is CASSVGLAGHNEQFF.